The 28 T cell receptor beta chains in this list originate from one sample, sequenced in a study of long-term antiretroviral therapy in people with HIV. Researchers report immunoSEQ v3.0 was run at survey level. The protocol was immunoSEQ multiplex PCR, while the TCRdb copy is restricted to in-frame clones and leaves out a portion. The sample contains around 21,000 clones, over 80% of which appear only once. This specimen was unsorted PBMCs, taken roughly 4 years after starting antiretroviral therapy. These receptors all come from a man aged 18-30 years with HIV.

The chain combines TRBV9 with TRBJ1-2; 9 positions agree with TRBD1. The CDR3 sequence is 17 residues long. J was trimmed by 8 bases and V by 3 bases; bases with no gene match: 17. Germline values: CDR1 SGDLS, CDR2 YYNGEE. CDR3 sequence: CASSAPLERDREGGYTF. For the CDR3, the DNA is TGTGCCAGCAGCGCACCCCTCGAACGGGACAGGGAAGGCGGCTACACCTTC. Full variable domain (remainder filled in from reference TRBV9 and TRBJ1-2): DSGVTQTPKHLITATGQRVTLRCSPRSGDLSVYWYQQSLDQGLQFLIQYYNGEERAKGNILERFSAQQFPDLHSELNLSSLELGDSALYFCASSAPLERDREGGYTFGSGTRLTVV.

V gene TRBV4-1 combines with J gene TRBJ1-1; weak D call: TRBD1 (5 bases). The CDR3 covers 15 residues. Between the trimmed V and J ends, which lost 1 base and 5 bases, there was a span of 14 bases. Germline assignment: CDR1 MGHRA and CDR2 YSYEKL. In DNA form, the CDR3 reads TGCGCCAGCAGCCAAGGCCTGGACATCCGGACTGAAGCTTTCTTT. Protein sequence: CASSQGLDIRTEAFF.

The rearrangement uses TRBV4-1 and TRBJ2-2; D could derive from TRBD1 or TRBD2 (5 bases each). In germline, CDR1 is MGHRA, CDR2 YSYEKL. Trimming cost V 4 bases and J 5 bases, with 11 bases left between them. CDR3 length equals 14 residues. The CDR3, as DNA: TGCGCCAGCAGCCTGGGACCAGGGACCGGGGAGCTGTTTTTT. Amino acids: CASSLGPGTGELFF.

The rearrangement uses TRBV6-1 and TRBJ2-2; TRBD1 or TRBD2 may be the D gene (5 bases each). Trimming shortened V by 2 bases and J by 1 base, and 8 bases separated the two germline ends. Germline values: CDR1 MNHNS, CDR2 SASEGT. The CDR3 is 15 amino acids. The CDR3 loop is CASSEPGRNTGELFF. In nucleotides, the CDR3 is TGTGCCAGCAGTGAACCGGGACGGAACACCGGGGAGCTGTTTTTT.

The genes are TRBV6-1 and TRBJ1-2, with D uncertain. The CDR3 is made up of 13 amino acids. The V and J ends lost 5 bases and 8 bases respectively, with 15 bases between them. CDR1 and CDR2 (germline): MNHNS, SASEGT. The CDR3 DNA sequence: TGTGCCAGCAGTTCCCCTCGAGGATTGGGCTACACCTTC. Its translation is CASSSPRGLGYTF.

The chain carries TRBV28 and TRBJ2-7; 10 nucleotides align to TRBD1. V lost 3 bases to trimming and J lost 2 bases; unmatched junction nucleotides: 7. Germline V gene sequence: CDR1 MDHEN, CDR2 SYDVKM. CDR3 size: 16 residues. CDR3 loop: CASSLAGQGIPYEQYV. The CDR3 region has the DNA TGTGCCAGCAGTTTGGCGGGACAGGGGATCCCCTACGAGCAGTACGTC.

The chain carries TRBV6-1 and TRBJ1-1, with D tentatively TRBD1 (6 bases). The CDR3 runs 16 residues. CDR1 and CDR2 from the germline V gene are MNHNS and SASEGT. Trimming shortened V by 4 bases and J by 1 base, and 16 bases separated the two germline ends. Here the CDR3 DNA reads TGTGCCAGCAGTGTTAATAATCAGGGGAAGAACACTGAAGCTTTCTTT. Its translation: CASSVNNQGKNTEAFF.

The chain couples TRBV5-4 to TRBJ2-7; no clear D. The CDR3 runs to 13 residues. The V end lost 2 bases, the J end lost 6 bases, and 12 bases lay between the germline ends. CDR1 and CDR2 (germline): SGHNT, YYREEE (reference sequence). This CDR3 reads CASSFDVRAEQYF. Written as DNA, the CDR3 is TGTGCCAGCAGCTTTGATGTCCGGGCCGAGCAGTACTTC.

The chain joins TRBV6-6 to TRBJ1-5; no clear D gene. The V end lost 2 bases, the J end lost 9 bases, and 14 bases lay between the germline ends. In germline, CDR1 is MNHNY, CDR2 SVGAGI (reference sequence). This CDR3 is built from 14 residues. For the CDR3, the DNA is TGTGCCAGCAGTTACGACATACCGAGTGGGCCCCAGCATTTT. Its protein is CASSYDIPSGPQHF.

The V gene is TRBV2, the J gene TRBJ1-3; 8 bases line up with TRBD1. Germline V CDR1 and CDR2: SNHLY, FYNNEI. This CDR3 has 14 residues. Unmatched junction bases numbered 8, after V lost 6 bases and J lost 7 bases. The DNA for the CDR3 is TGTGCCAGCAGGGAAACAGGGGGTGGCAACACCATATATTTT. This sequence encodes CASRETGGGNTIYF.

The chain employs TRBV7-3 and TRBJ2-1; 7 bases agree with TRBD2. The CDR3 is 13 residues long. Germline V gene data show CDR1 as SGHTA and CDR2 as FQGTGA. V lost 4 bases, J lost 5 bases, and 2 bases stayed unmatched. The CDR3 sequence is CASSSGLDNEQFF. The CDR3 DNA is TGTGCCAGCAGCTCCGGACTAGACAATGAGCAGTTCTTC. Full variable domain (remainder filled in from reference TRBV7-3 and TRBJ2-1): GAGVSQTPSNKVTEKGKYVELRCDPISGHTALYWYRQSLGQGPEFLIYFQGTGAADDSGLPNDRFFAVRPEGSVSTLKIQRTERGDSAVYLCASSSGLDNEQFFGPGTRLTVL.

The chain joins TRBV6-4 to TRBJ1-5; D is unclear. The V gene lost 8 bases and the J gene lost 6 bases, with 17 bases spanning the gap. The CDR3 contains 14 residues. Germline V CDR1 and CDR2: MRHNA, SNTAGT. CDR3 amino acids: CASLRHFWSQPQHF. CDR3 sequence (DNA): TGTGCCAGCCTTCGACACTTCTGGTCTCAGCCCCAGCATTTT.

The rearrangement links TRBV28 to TRBJ2-3; D is unresolved. The ends were cut back, 5 bases at V and 6 bases at J, with 6 bases in the middle. CDR3 length: 11 amino acids. Germline-derived CDR1 and CDR2 are MDHEN and SYDVKM. The CDR3 DNA reads as TGTGCCAGCAGTATGTGGGATACGCAGTATTTT. As protein: CASSMWDTQYF.

This clone was counted between two and nine times. J is TRBJ1-4 and V is TRBV4-1; 11 bases are a match to TRBD1. Germline V CDR1 and CDR2: MGHRA, YSYEKL. CDR3 length equals 16 residues. V gave up 5 bases and J gave up 5 bases; unmatched junction bases: 7. CDR3 in DNA: TGCGCCAGCAGCACCCGGACAGGGGGCGCGAATGAAAAACTGTTTTTT. It translates to CASSTRTGGANEKLFF.

This clone turned up a few times. The V and J genes are TRBV2 and TRBJ2-1; no definite D call. CDR1 and CDR2 (germline): SNHLY, FYNNEI. The CDR3 length is 15 residues. V was pared by 1 base and J by 1 base, with 8 bases between. The DNA for the CDR3 is TGTGCCAGCAGTGAAGGGTTAAATTCCTACAATGAGCAGTTCTTC. Translating gives CASSEGLNSYNEQFF.

The genes are TRBV30 and TRBJ1-2; 7 positions match TRBD1. The CDR3 runs 13 residues. The germline CDR1 and CDR2 sequences are GTSNPN and SVGIG (reference sequence). The J segment lost 0 bases and the V segment lost 3 bases, leaving 1 base of the junction unmatched. The CDR3 reads CAWRGTANYGYTF. CDR3 in DNA: TGTGCCTGGAGGGGGACAGCTAACTATGGCTACACCTTC.

The rearrangement uses TRBV7-9 and TRBJ1-1; D not certain. There are 14 residues in the CDR3. V lost 3 bases, J lost 0 bases, and 8 bases lay in between. The V gene's germline CDR1 is SEHNR and CDR2 FQNEAQ (reference sequence). This chain's CDR3 is CASSFPAVNTEAFF. CDR3 sequence (DNA): TGTGCCAGCAGCTTCCCGGCTGTGAACACTGAAGCTTTCTTT.

J is TRBJ2-1 and V is TRBV29-1; D may correspond to TRBD1 or TRBD2 (5 bases each). Trimming left V 1 base short and J 0 bases short, with 13 bases between. The V gene's germline CDR1 is SQVTM and CDR2 ANQGSEA. The CDR3 extends over 16 amino acids. The CDR3 spells CSVEGTGTSSYNEQFF. The CDR3 DNA sequence: TGCAGCGTTGAAGGAACCGGGACGAGCTCCTACAATGAGCAGTTCTTC.

The chain couples TRBV7-9 to TRBJ1-2; D is unclear. V was shortened by 5 bases and J by 8 bases, with 15 bases between the two germline ends. This CDR3 comprises 13 residues. In germline, CDR1 is SEHNR, CDR2 FQNEAQ (reference sequence). Here the CDR3 reads CASSPIVEKGYTF. In nucleotides, the CDR3 is TGTGCCAGCAGCCCCATCGTAGAAAAGGGCTACACCTTC.

This clone was observed once. V usage is TRBV4-1 and J usage is TRBJ2-2; D is undetermined. From germline, CDR1 is MGHRA and CDR2 YSYEKL. Trimming removed 3 bases at V and 7 bases at J, with 12 bases between. This CDR3 region has 14 residues. This CDR3 reads CASSHPAFNGELFF. The CDR3 DNA sequence: TGCGCCAGCAGCCATCCGGCCTTCAACGGGGAGCTGTTTTTT.

The J gene is TRBJ2-7, the V gene TRBV28, with D hard to call. This CDR3 has 10 residues. V lost 5 bases and J lost 7, with 6 bases in between. Germline CDR1 reads MDHEN; CDR2 reads SYDVKM. The CDR3 bases are TGTGCCAGCAGTCAAGTTGAGCAGTACTTC. It is translated as CASSQVEQYF. Using reference TRBV28 and TRBJ2-7 for the parts outside the CDR3, the full variable domain is DVKVTQSSRYLVKRTGEKVFLECVQDMDHENMFWYRQDPGLGLRLIYFSYDVKMKEKGDIPEGYSVSREKKERFSLILESASTNQTSMYLCASSQVEQYFGPGTRLTVT.

The chain couples TRBV29-1 to TRBJ2-3; D possibly matches TRBD1 or TRBD2 (6 bases each). Germline assignment: CDR1 SQVTM and CDR2 ANQGSEA. The CDR3 loop spans 14 amino acids. V lost 7 bases, J lost 2 bases, and 16 bases lay in between. The CDR3 loop reads CSAEAGGNTDTQYF. CDR3 in DNA: TGCAGCGCAGAGGCCGGGGGCAACACAGATACGCAGTATTTT.

This clone was counted once. CDR3 sequence (DNA): TGTGCCAGTAGTCCGACTGGCACAGATACGCAGTATTTT. This sequence encodes CASSPTGTDTQYF. This chain connects TRBV6-6 to TRBJ2-3; D ambiguous. The CDR3 has 13 amino acids. Trimming took off 9 bases at V and 1 base at J, with 11 bases between the two ends. Germline CDR1 reads MNHNY; CDR2 reads SVGAGI (reference sequence).

This chain uses TRBV29-1 with TRBJ2-7; tentatively, D is TRBD2 (5 bases). The CDR3 is 14 amino acids. In germline, CDR1 is SQVTM, CDR2 ANQGSEA. V lost 4 bases, J lost 9 bases, and 22 bases lay in between. The CDR3 nucleotides are TGCAGCGTTGTAACTAGGACGCACCGCGAGGGGCAGTACGTC. Amino acids: CSVVTRTHREGQYV.

The chain combines TRBV6-1 with TRBJ1-2, with a possible D match to TRBD1 (6 bases). This CDR3 is built from 17 residues. The germline CDR1 and CDR2 sequences are MNHNS and SASEGT. V lost 0 bases and J lost 0, with 14 bases in between. This CDR3 reads CASSEAGTWTANYGYTF. CDR3 in DNA: TGTGCCAGCAGTGAAGCGGGAACCTGGACAGCTAACTATGGCTACACCTTC.

V gene TRBV10-3 combines with J gene TRBJ1-3; unclear D gene. The CDR3 sequence is 15 residues long. Per the germline V gene, CDR1 is ENHRY and CDR2 is SYGVKD. The V end was cut by 11 bases, the J end by 3 bases, with 20 bases between. The CDR3, as DNA: TGTGCCGTCTGGACGGGGATGAGGAGTGGAAACACCATATATTTT. Translated: CAVWTGMRSGNTIYF.

The V and J genes are TRBV11-3 and TRBJ2-5; D perhaps matches TRBD1 (5 bases). CDR3 length: 14 amino acids. Germline V gene sequence: CDR1 SGHNT, CDR2 YENEEA. Trimming took 4 bases from V and 4 from J, leaving 13 bases between them. The CDR3 region has the DNA TGTGCCAGCAGCTCCGGGCCCAGGGTAGAGACCCAGTACTTC. Translation gives CASSSGPRVETQYF. Using reference TRBV11-3 and TRBJ2-5 for the parts outside the CDR3, the full variable domain is EAGVVQSPRYKIIEKKQPVAFWCNPISGHNTLYWYLQNLGQGPELLIRYENEEAVDDSQLPKDRFSAERLKGVDSTLKIQPAELGDSAVYLCASSSGPRVETQYFGPGTRLLVL.

The gene calls are TRBV6-1 and TRBJ1-4, with a weak D call TRBD1 (6 bases). Germline assignment: CDR1 MNHNS and CDR2 SASEGT. The CDR3 extends over 16 amino acids. Trimming took 4 bases from V and 8 from J, leaving 20 bases between them. CDR3 coding DNA: TGTGCCAGCAGTGGCGACCGAGCAGGGGCAAAGGAAAAACTGTTTTTT. It encodes CASSGDRAGAKEKLFF.